This T cell receptor beta chain was recorded in a study of neoadjuvant anti-PD-1 for oral cavity cancer. These newly diagnosed stage II-IVA oral cavity squamous cell carcinoma patients had no prior systemic or radiation treatment. This clone was seen a few times. The CDR3 covers 14 residues. Germline V gives CDR1 MNHEY, CDR2 SVGAGI. V gave up 2 bases and J gave up 7 bases; unmatched junction bases: 5. Libraries were prepared by immunoSEQ multiplex PCR; TCRdb keeps only in-frame clonotypes and omits some of them. Of 15,000 or so clones listed, around 62% were seen once; the top ten hold roughly 2.9%. The chain couples TRBV6-5 to TRBJ1-1; TRBD1 aligns across 9 bases. This receptor was taken from a person aged 40-85 years with oral cavity squamous cell carcinoma. This material consisted of PBMCs, taken before nivolumab (anti-PD-1) treatment. This chain's CDR3 is CASSYGQGLGEAFF. The DNA for the CDR3 is TGTGCCAGCAGTTACGGACAGGGGCTAGGTGAAGCTTTCTTT.